Following are 10 T cell receptor beta chains from one sample sequenced in a study of response to subunit inactivated influenza vaccine. TCRdb re-called the RT-PCR reads through MiXCR, storing one row per CDR3 protein. The sample includes around 480,000 distinct CDR3 sequences, roughly 9.8% seen only once; the top ten take approximately 12%. Sample: PBMCs from blood, taken more than 35 days after vaccination. The receptor set was obtained from a man aged 45-65 years who received an inactivated influenza vaccine.

Only a few counts were recorded for this clonotype. This chain links TRBV12-3 or TRBV12-4 with TRBJ2-2; TRBD2 aligns across 7 bases. V lost 3 bases, J lost 6 bases, and 4 bases stayed unmatched. The CDR3 length is 14 residues. The CDR3 DNA follows: TGTGCCAGCAGTTTTTGGACTAGTTCCGGGGAGCTGTTTTTT. Amino acids: CASSFWTSSGELFF.

The J gene is TRBJ2-5, the V gene TRBV5-1, with a weak D call TRBD1 (7 bases). The CDR3 extends over 16 amino acids. Trimming stripped 0 bases from V and 5 bases from J, with 17 bases between. Looked up from germline, CDR1 is SGHRS and CDR2 is YFSETQ. The DNA of the CDR3 is TGCGCCAGCAGCTTGGAAAAGGGGGCGCGGGGTGAGACCCAGTACTTC. This codes for CASSLEKGARGETQYF.

V usage is TRBV5-1 and J usage is TRBJ1-1; no firm D call. Deletions cut 1 base from V and 0 bases from J, with 10 bases between. The CDR3 extends over 15 amino acids. Germline V gene data show CDR1 as SGHRS and CDR2 as YFSETQ. CDR3: CASSLMTSMNTEAFF. The CDR3 DNA reads as TGCGCCAGCAGCTTGATGACTTCCATGAACACTGAAGCTTTCTTT.

This clonotype appeared many times. One junction end disagrees with the germline gene, perhaps due to a read error. This chain joins TRBV5-1 and TRBJ1-1; D gene unclear. CDR3 length equals 13 residues. Germline lookup yields CDR1 SGHRS and CDR2 YFSETQ. Here the CDR3 reads CASSSGQNTEAFF. The DNA of the CDR3 is TGTGCCAGCAGTTCCGGGCAGAACACTGAAGCTTTCTTT.

This clonotype was counted at least ten times. The genes are TRBV12-3 or TRBV12-4 and TRBJ2-2, with D possibly being TRBD1 (7 bases). This CDR3 has 15 residues. Trimming pared 5 bases from V and 2 bases from J, leaving 12 bases between. The CDR3 reads CASSRGTVNTGELFF. As DNA, the CDR3 is TGTGCCAGCAGTCGCGGGACAGTAAACACCGGGGAGCTGTTTTTT.

The chain uses TRBV7-9 and TRBJ1-4, with D unclear. The ends were cut back, 1 base at V and 7 bases at J, with 10 bases in the middle. The CDR3 has 14 residues. Germline-derived CDR1 and CDR2 are SEHNR and FQNEAQ (reference sequence). In nucleotides, the CDR3 is TGTGCCAGCAGCTTAGGGGGAACGATTGAAAAACTGTTTTTT. It translates to CASSLGGTIEKLFF.

The rearrangement uses TRBV7-8 and TRBJ2-2, with 11 bases aligning to TRBD2. The germline V gene encodes CDR1 SGHVS and CDR2 FQNEAQ. Germline trimming cut 5 bases from V and 4 bases from J; bases unmatched to any gene: 6. The CDR3 has 16 amino acids. The CDR3 spells CASSLIAGGRTGELFF. The CDR3 DNA is TGTGCCAGCAGCCTCATAGCGGGGGGGCGCACCGGGGAGCTGTTTTTT. Combining the CDR3 with reference TRBV7-8 and TRBJ2-2 gives the whole variable domain GAGVSQSPRYKVAKRGQDVALRCDPISGHVSLFWYQQALGQGPEFLTYFQNEAQLDKSGLPSDRFFAERPEGSVSTLKIQRTQQEDSAVYLCASSLIAGGRTGELFFGEGSRLTVL.

The V call is TRBV5-1, the J call TRBJ2-3; 8 bases line up with TRBD2. CDR1 is SGHRS, CDR2 YFSETQ, per germline. The CDR3 extends over 15 amino acids. Losses at the gene ends were 3 bases for V and 1 base for J; bases not matched to a gene: 4. The CDR3, as DNA: TGCGCCAGCAGCTCGGGGGGGGCCGGCACAGATACGCAGTATTTT. Encoded protein: CASSSGGAGTDTQYF. Together with reference TRBV5-1 and TRBJ2-3, the CDR3 gives the full variable domain: KAGVTQTPRYLIKTRGQQVTLSCSPISGHRSVSWYQQTPGQGLQFLFEYFSETQRNKGNFPGRFSGRQFSNSRSEMNVSTLELGDSALYLCASSSGGAGTDTQYFGPGTRLTVL.

J is TRBJ2-5 and V is TRBV4-3; 8 bases map to TRBD2. The V and J ends lost 0 bases and 4 bases, in that order; junction bases with no gene match: 16. This CDR3 region has 19 residues. CDR1 and CDR2 (germline): LGHNA, YSLEER. The CDR3 loop is CASSQEGGRRGGPSETQYF. In DNA, the CDR3 is TGCGCCAGCAGCCAAGAAGGAGGAAGACGGGGGGGGCCCTCAGAGACCCAGTACTTC.

This clonotype has just a few counts. The V and J genes are TRBV11-2 and TRBJ2-3, with 8 bases that match TRBD2. Germline V CDR1 and CDR2: SGHAT, FQNNGV. The ends lost 1 base at V and 6 bases at J; junction bases unmatched: 6. The CDR3 has 15 residues. The CDR3 region has the DNA TGTGCCAGCAGCTTAGCGGGGCGGGGGGCGGATACGCAGTATTTT. Translation gives CASSLAGRGADTQYF.